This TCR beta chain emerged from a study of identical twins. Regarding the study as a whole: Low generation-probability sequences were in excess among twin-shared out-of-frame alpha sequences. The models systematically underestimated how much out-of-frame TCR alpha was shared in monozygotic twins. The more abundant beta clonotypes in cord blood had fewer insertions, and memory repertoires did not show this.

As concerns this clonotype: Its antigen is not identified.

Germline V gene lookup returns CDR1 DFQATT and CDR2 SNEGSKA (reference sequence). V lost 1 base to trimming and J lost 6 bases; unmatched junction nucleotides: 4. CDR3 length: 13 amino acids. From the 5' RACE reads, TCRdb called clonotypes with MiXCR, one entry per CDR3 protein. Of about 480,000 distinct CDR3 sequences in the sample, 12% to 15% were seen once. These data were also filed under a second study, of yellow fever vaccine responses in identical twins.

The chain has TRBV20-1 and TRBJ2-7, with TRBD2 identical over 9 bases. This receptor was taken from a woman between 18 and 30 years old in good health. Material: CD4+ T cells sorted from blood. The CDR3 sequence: CSARGSGRFEQYF. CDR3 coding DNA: TGCAGTGCTAGAGGTAGCGGGAGATTCGAGCAGTACTTC.